This TCR beta chain was sequenced during a study of CXCR3-negative and CXCR3-positive naive CD8 T cells (dated by TCRdb to between 2017 and 2020). Some background on the complete study: In total, 130 million to 150 million TRB reads were obtained, which works out to roughly 1.5 +/- 0.3 million reads per library. Diversity and physicochemical repertoire analyses were performed on around ten donors pooled from two independent experiments. TRBV-TRBJ cluster analysis included naive subsets from about 5 donors and memory cells from 3 donors.

Each CD8+ T cell subset was flow-sorted in triplicate, and some 310,000 cells per subset were placed directly into RLT lysis buffer. To keep memory contaminants out, a stringent definition of naive CD8+ T cells was applied: CD45RO-CCR7+CD27+CD95-. Standard density gradient centrifugation was used to isolate peripheral blood mononuclear cells from buffy coats. A FACSAria III was used to flow-sort naive CD8+ T cells into CXCR3-negative and CXCR3-positive populations. Total RNA was extracted from sorted cells with an RNeasy Mini Kit. What the work shows at the level of the full study, not this receptor alone: Both naive subsets had comparably high repertoire diversity, while memory CD8+ T cells had much lower repertoire diversity. Compared with CXCR3-negative naive cells, CXCR3-positive naive cells had TRB CDR3s with higher hydrophobicity (lower Kidera factor 4), lower energy, and higher strength and volume indices. Surface CD5, linked to self-reactivity in mice, was comparable between naive subsets; TCR interaction strength was therefore also inferred from TRB CDR3 physicochemical properties. TRBV-TRBJ usage was similar between naive CXCR3-negative and CXCR3-positive cells from the same donor, while memory cells showed distinct patterns. CXCR3 expression partially decreased after cryopreservation, so most assays used freshly isolated PBMCs.

This clonotype is medium-sized (0.01 to 0.1%) on the basis of its frequency; no count is available. Its antigen is still unknown. CDR1 SEHNR and CDR2 FQNEAQ are derived from the germline V gene (reference sequence). Counted from cysteine to phenylalanine, this CDR3 has 15 amino acids. No DNA accompanies this entry. Sequencing took place on a NextSeq 550. The Human TCR Profiling Kit (MiLaboratory) was used to prepare UMI-labeled 5' RACE TRB cDNA libraries. cDNA synthesis used the entire amount of extracted RNA, and PCR amplification then used the entire amount of cDNA produced. Libraries were prepared in parallel using an identical number of PCR cycles. The study's own analysis went as follows. MIGEC and MiXCR extracted about 48,000 +/- 9,800 unique UMI-labeled TRB cDNA molecules per library, requiring at least two reads per UMI. On average, about 40,000 +/- 10,000 functional in-frame TRB CDR3 nucleotide clonotypes lacking stop codons were found per library. After downsampling to 5000 UMI-labeled TRB molecules per sample, diversity metrics such as normalized Shannon-Wiener and Chao1 were calculated in VDJtools. For the central five CDR3 residues, VDJtools calculated physicochemical properties weighted by clonotype size, namely interaction energy, strength, volume and Kidera factor 4. The reads went through TCRdb reprocessing, and each CDR3 protein sequence gets one entry with no DNA. These V and J calls are TCRdb output, not the study's own analysis. The sample's own table lists 6,500 to 9,000 distinct CDR3 sequences. Together, the top ten hold 1.9% of the sample.

The clonotype comes from a human donor in good health. Some clones in this sample may be carry-over from other donors' samples. The rearrangement joined TRBV7-9 to TRBJ2-1; the TCRdb D gene call, TRBD1, has no DNA to confirm it. Sample: naive CXCR3+ CD8+ T cells from blood. What the cell subset or site label conveys for this sample: CD45RO-CCR7+CD27+CD95- naive CD8+ T cells expressing CXCR3 (TNR3+). CDR3 loop: CASSLTTVPYNEQFF.